This TCR beta chain was captured by sequencing in a study of T cells in narcolepsy. Regarding the study as a whole: Comparing one patient's CSF and blood CD4+ clonotypes highlighted HCRT- and TRIB2-specific autoreactive clonotypes. In some patient and control memory CD4+ samples, autoreactive clones were absent. Blood of same and different patients, but not healthy controls, reportedly held recurring autoreactive clonotypes.

V was pared by 6 bases and J by 5 bases, with 10 bases between. CDR3 length: 11 residues. CDR1 and CDR2 from the germline V gene are DFQATT and SNEGSKA (reference sequence). A word on this clone: What it recognizes is unknown.

Repertoires were generated with immunoSEQ multiplex PCR, while TCRdb's copy carries only in-frame clones and drops some. The profile shows roughly 30,000 clones, around 74% of them singletons. This receptor was identified in a human donor in good health. The chain is built from TRBV20-1 and TRBJ2-5; a weak D match, TRBD1 (5 bases). The specimen was memory (CD45RA-) CD4+ T cells from blood. The CDR3 region is CSAASGETQYF. The CDR3 region has the DNA TGCAGTGCGGCTTCAGGGGAGACCCAGTACTTC.